This T cell receptor beta chain is drawn from a study of CD8+ T cells in alopecia areata. The treatment: oral pan-JAK inhibitor, 5-10 mg twice daily. Study-wide results and caveats: Scalp sample data also include resident alphabeta T cells from normal skin. A great number of expanded lesional clones endured in scalp and blood during tofacitinib. Scalp clonality and expanded CD8+ clones among the top 100 fell significantly with tofacitinib. Clonality was higher in lesional than normal scalp, especially in alopecia totalis/universalis.

Sequencing used cDNA as its template, made by extracting RNA and reverse transcribing it. Sequencing was performed with immunoSEQ multiplex PCR; in TCRdb, only in-frame clones are kept and a portion is missing. The sample carries under 200,000 clones, approximately 62% recorded once. Of note for this clone: Antigen unknown.

After removal of 3 bases from V and 4 bases from J, the junction contained 7 bases not matched to a gene. Germline V gene data show CDR1 as SEHNR and CDR2 as FQNEAQ (reference sequence). CDR3 length: 16 amino acids. This chain connects TRBV7-9 to TRBJ2-3; 10 nucleotides align to TRBD1. The TCR sequence derives from a human donor with alopecia areata. The starting material was CD4+ T cells sorted from blood, obtained at week 24, from a patient treated with tofacitinib. The CDR3 here is CASSLGPGTGADTQYF. CDR3 in DNA: TGTGCCAGCAGCTTGGGCCCCGGGACAGGGGCAGATACGCAGTATTTT.